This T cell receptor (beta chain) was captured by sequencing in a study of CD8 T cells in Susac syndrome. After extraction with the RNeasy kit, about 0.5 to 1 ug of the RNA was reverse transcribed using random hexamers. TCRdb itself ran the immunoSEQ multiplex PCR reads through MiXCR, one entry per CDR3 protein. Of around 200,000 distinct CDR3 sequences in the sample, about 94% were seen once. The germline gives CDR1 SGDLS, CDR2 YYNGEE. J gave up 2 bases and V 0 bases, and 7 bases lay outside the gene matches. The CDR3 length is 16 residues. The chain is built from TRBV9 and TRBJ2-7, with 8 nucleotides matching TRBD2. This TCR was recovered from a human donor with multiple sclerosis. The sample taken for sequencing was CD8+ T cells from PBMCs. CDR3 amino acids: CASSVDAAGDTYEQYF. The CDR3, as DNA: TGTGCCAGCAGCGTAGATGCAGCGGGGGACACCTACGAGCAGTACTTC.